The source of this T cell receptor (beta chain) is a study of blood T cell repertoires in COVID-19. About the study: Some COVID-19 samples were acute and others convalescent; all came from the United States, Italy and Spain. The cDNA or gDNA used as material had been derived from T cells, B-cell-depleted T cells, or PBMCs.

In the study's own analysis: Amplified reference gene primers provided the basis for estimating nucleated cell counts. Using immunoSEQ multiplex PCR, the repertoire was profiled, and TCRdb retains in-frame clones only, with some absent. Clonal size and the V and J genes are those of that table, whereas D and trimming came from the DNA. Of about 210,000 clones listed, 85% were seen once; the top ten hold around 5.2%. Material: peripheral blood. This clonotype was obtained from a woman at least 80 years old with acute or convalescent COVID-19.

The CDR3 sequence: CASSAGQGLDSPLHF. The CDR3 region has the DNA TGTGCCAGCAGTGCGGGACAGGGTTTGGATTCACCCCTCCACTTT. The V gene is TRBV2, the J gene TRBJ1-6; 9 bases map to TRBD1. Per germline, CDR1 SNHLY and CDR2 FYNNEI. Trimming took 4 bases from V and 8 from J; bases not matched to a gene: 6. This CDR3 contains 15 residues. Complete variable domain (other parts from reference TRBV2 and TRBJ1-6): EPEVTQTPSHQVTQMGQEVILRCVPISNHLYFYWYRQILGQKVEFLVSFYNNEISEKSEIFDDQFSVERPDGSNFTLKIRSTKLEDSAMYFCASSAGQGLDSPLHFGNGTRLTVT.